This is a list of T cell receptor beta chains from one sample in a study of CD8 T cells in Susac syndrome. TCRdb redid the calling of the immunoSEQ multiplex PCR reads with MiXCR, one entry per CDR3 protein. The sample holds 150,000 to 200,000 distinct CDR3 sequences, 85% to 95% seen once. Specimen: CD4+ T cells from PBMCs. All receptors derive from a human donor in good health. CDR3s include the opening cysteine and the closing phenylalanine or tryptophan. The D gene is left open where the match is weak. Only part of the rows carry a size: once, few, many, or a class if the clone is expanded.

TRBV6-5	TRBJ2-7	TRBD1	NA	TGTGCCAGCAGTTACGGTAACAGGGGTTACGAGCAGTACTTC	CASSYGNRGYEQYF
TRBV6-5	TRBJ2-5	NA	once	TGTGCCAGCAGTAGAGGACCAGAAGAGACCCAGTACTTC	CASSRGPEETQYF
TRBV20-1	TRBJ2-7	NA	NA	TGCAGTGCTAGTGTACTCTACGAGCAGTACTTC	CSASVLYEQYF
TRBV10-3	TRBJ1-1	NA	NA	TGTGCCATCAGTGAGTCGACCGGCGCGACTGAAGCTTTCTTT	CAISESTGATEAFF
TRBV6-5	TRBJ1-5	NA	NA	TGTGCCAGCAGCCCCCTAAATTTTCTCGAGGGGCCCCAGCATTTT	CASSPLNFLEGPQHF
TRBV5-1	TRBJ2-7	TRBD2	NA	TGCGCCAGCAGCGGGGGACTAGCTAGATACGAGCAGTACTTC	CASSGGLARYEQYF
TRBV6-5	TRBJ2-5	NA	NA	TGTGCCAGCAGTTTCCAGGGCCTCTGGTACCAAGAGACCCAGTACTTC	CASSFQGLWYQETQYF
TRBV6-4	TRBJ2-3	NA	NA	TGTGCCAGCAGTGAGACCGCAACTAGCACAGATACGCAGTATTTT	CASSETATSTDTQYF
TRBV6-1	TRBJ1-1	NA	NA	TGTGCCAGCAATTCGGGGCAGGGAAACGCTGAAGCTTTCTTT	CASNSGQGNAEAFF
TRBV5-1	TRBJ1-2	TRBD1	NA	TGCGCCAGCAGCTTGTTACCAGGGGGGGACTACACCTTC	CASSLLPGGDYTF
TRBV2	TRBJ2-7	NA	NA	TGTGCCAGCAGTGAAAAGCGACAGAACTTC	CASSEKRQNF
TRBV2	TRBJ1-2	NA	NA	TGTGCCAGCAGGGGACTGGAGTATGGCTACACCTTC	CASRGLEYGYTF
TRBV29-1	TRBJ1-2	NA	NA	TGCAGCGTTCGGGCGGTTGCTAACTATGGCTACACCTTC	CSVRAVANYGYTF
TRBV3-1	TRBJ2-5	NA	NA	TGTGCCAGCAGCCAAGAGGGTTGGGCTAACAGTCAAGAGACCCAGTACTTC	CASSQEGWANSQETQYF
TRBV5-1	TRBJ1-4	TRBD1	once	TGCGCCAGCAGCTTCGGACAGGGGTCCCGGGAAAAACTGTTTTTT	CASSFGQGSREKLFF